The 32 T cell receptor beta chains listed next were all sequenced from one sample in a study of shared clonotypes between healthy human individuals. Profiled with immunoSEQ multiplex PCR; TCRdb holds only in-frame clones, not every one. In the table there are around 1.6 million clones, around 98% of which are singletons. The sequencing input was naive CD4+ T cells sorted from blood. Subset reported: CD45RA+ positively selected. These receptors were obtained from a man aged 30-40 years in good health.

The chain uses TRBV5-1 and TRBJ2-7, with D perhaps matching TRBD1 (5 bases). This CDR3 has 14 amino acids. The V end lost 4 bases, the J end lost 5 bases, and 16 bases lay between the germline ends. Germline V gene lookup returns CDR1 SGHRS and CDR2 YFSETQ. The CDR3 DNA reads TGCGCCAGCAGCCCCACCACAGGCGCGCACGAGCAGTACTTC. Protein product: CASSPTTGAHEQYF.

V gene TRBV5-1 combines with J gene TRBJ2-5; TRBD1 or TRBD2 may be the D gene (5 bases each). CDR3 length equals 13 residues. The V end lost 7 bases, the J end lost 2 bases, and 12 bases lay between the germline ends. Germline V gives CDR1 SGHRS, CDR2 YFSETQ. The CDR3 region is CASGVGGQETQYF. Here the CDR3 DNA reads TGCGCCAGCGGGGTTGGGGGACAAGAGACCCAGTACTTC.

About this clone itself: Distinct nucleotide sequences in the sample also encode this CDR3. The chain carries TRBV30 and TRBJ2-3; D is unclear. Germline V gives CDR1 GTSNPN, CDR2 SVGIG (reference sequence). This CDR3 has 12 amino acids. The germline V and J ends were trimmed by 5 bases and 2 bases, with 8 bases remaining between them. The CDR3 protein is CAWSASTDTQYF. The DNA for the CDR3 is TGTGCCTGGTCTGCCTCCACAGATACGCAGTATTTT. Based on the CDR3 plus reference TRBV30 and TRBJ2-3, the full variable domain is SQTIHQWPATLVQPVGSPLSLECTVEGTSNPNLYWYRQAAGRGLQLLFYSVGIGQISSEVPQNLSASRPQDRQFILSSKKLLLSDSGFYLCAWSASTDTQYFGPGTRLTVL.

The genes are TRBV21-1 and TRBJ2-7; the table's D call of TRBD2 was not tested on the DNA. TRBV21-1 is deemed a pseudogene. CDR3 length equals 19 residues. CDR3 amino acids: CASSSSSGRPGADWREQYF. CDR3 DNA: TGTGCCAGCAGCAGTTCTAGCGGGAGGCCCGGAGCCGATTGGAGAGAGCAGTACTTC.

Comment on this clone: The sample has other DNA sequences that encode this CDR3 too. The chain employs TRBV6-6 and TRBJ1-1; D gene ambiguous. Deletions cut 5 bases from V and 5 bases from J, with 9 bases between. CDR3 size: 12 residues. Germline V CDR1 and CDR2: MNHNY, SVGAGI (reference sequence). The DNA of the CDR3 is TGTGCCAGCAGTCCCGGAGGAACTGAAGCTTTCTTT. Translation: CASSPGGTEAFF.

CDR3 protein: CASSFGSGSGANVLTF. The CDR3 nucleotides are TGTGCCAGCAGCTTTGGTTCCGGTTCTGGGGCCAACGTCCTGACTTTC. The chain carries TRBV7-6 and TRBJ2-6; D call uncertain. Per germline, CDR1 SGHVS and CDR2 FNYEAQ. This CDR3 spans 16 amino acids. V was shortened by 3 bases and J by 1 base, with 10 bases between the two germline ends.

CDR3 DNA: TGTGGGACTCTCCGCGACTACGAGCAGTACTTC. This codes for CGTLRDYEQYF. This chain joins TRBV28 and TRBJ2-7; a possible D gene is TRBD2 (5 bases). CDR1 and CDR2 (germline): MDHEN, SYDVKM. The CDR3 runs to 11 residues.

The rearrangement joins TRBV9 to TRBJ2-2; no firm D call. The CDR3 consists of 15 residues. V gave up 0 bases and J gave up 2 bases, with 8 bases separating them. Germline loops: CDR1 SGDLS, CDR2 YYNGEE. This CDR3 is CASSVEPDNTGELFF. DNA for the CDR3: TGTGCCAGCAGCGTAGAACCAGATAACACCGGGGAGCTGTTTTTT.

The rearrangement uses TRBV7-8 and TRBJ2-7; TRBD2 agrees at 15 bases. The CDR3 spans 20 residues. Germline V lookup: CDR1 SGHVS, CDR2 FQNEAQ. V lost 5 bases to trimming and J lost 0 bases; unmatched junction nucleotides: 14. The chain's CDR3 is CASSPRGLAGGPPASYEQYF. The CDR3 coding sequence is TGTGCCAGCAGCCCCAGGGGACTAGCGGGAGGCCCCCCTGCCTCCTACGAGCAGTACTTC.

V usage is TRBV7-6 and J usage is TRBJ2-7, with a tentative D call TRBD1 (6 bases). V was shortened by 5 bases and J by 0 bases, with 14 bases between the two germline ends. The germline V gene has CDR1 SGHVS and CDR2 FNYEAQ. The CDR3 consists of 15 residues. The CDR3 reads CASSLRGRGSYEQYF. CDR3 bases: TGTGCCAGCAGCCTCCGAGGCAGGGGCTCCTACGAGCAGTACTTC.

The chain is built from TRBV5-1 and TRBJ2-1; TRBD2 matches at 9 bases. The germline gives CDR1 SGHRS, CDR2 YFSETQ. The CDR3 contains 14 residues. V shed 0 bases, J shed 10 bases, and the junction held 5 bases outside the gene matches. In DNA, the CDR3 is TGCGCCAGCAGCTTGGGCGGGAGGGCCTGGGAGCAGTTCTTC. It translates to CASSLGGRAWEQFF.

V and J are TRBV30 and TRBJ1-1; 7 nucleotides match TRBD1. V lost 1 base and J lost 5; bases outside the gene matches: 7. Germline lookup yields CDR1 GTSNPN and CDR2 SVGIG (reference sequence). CDR3 length equals 14 residues. The CDR3 region has the DNA TGTGCCTGGAGTGCGAGGGGGCGTAGGACTGAAGCTTTCTTT. Residues: CAWSARGRRTEAFF.

This chain joins TRBV14 and TRBJ2-7, with D perhaps TRBD1 (5 bases). V shed 11 bases and J shed 6 bases, with 29 bases lying between them. Germline loops: CDR1 SGHDN, CDR2 FVKESK. This CDR3 spans 16 amino acids. Written as DNA, the CDR3 is TGTGCCTCTCAACCCGGGCAGGGATTCCTGTTAGGCGAGCAGTACTTC. Protein: CASQPGQGFLLGEQYF.

The genes are TRBV11-2 and TRBJ2-7; 14 positions agree with TRBD2. From germline, CDR1 is SGHAT and CDR2 FQNNGV. Losses at the gene ends were 5 bases for V and 4 bases for J; bases not matched to a gene: 16. This CDR3 comprises 19 residues. CDR3 loop: CASSPGTSGSRILSYEQYF. The CDR3 bases are TGTGCCAGCAGCCCGGGGACTAGCGGGAGTAGGATCCTCTCTTACGAGCAGTACTTC. The full variable domain, completed using reference TRBV11-2 and TRBJ2-7, is EAGVAQSPRYKIIEKRQSVAFWCNPISGHATLYWYQQILGQGPKLLIQFQNNGVVDDSQLPKDRFSAERLKGVDSTLKIQPAKLEDSAVYLCASSPGTSGSRILSYEQYFGPGTRLTVT.

This clone has just one count. This chain links TRBV5-1 with TRBJ2-7; D gene uncertain. This CDR3 has 12 amino acids. Germline CDR1 is SGHRS and CDR2 is YFSETQ. V gave up 3 bases and J gave up 2 bases, with 6 bases separating them. This CDR3 reads CASSSEAYEQYF. In DNA form, the CDR3 reads TGCGCCAGCAGCTCCGAAGCCTACGAGCAGTACTTC. The full variable domain, with the rest looked up from reference TRBV5-1 and TRBJ2-7, is KAGVTQTPRYLIKTRGQQVTLSCSPISGHRSVSWYQQTPGQGLQFLFEYFSETQRNKGNFPGRFSGRQFSNSRSEMNVSTLELGDSALYLCASSSEAYEQYFGPGTRLTVT.

This chain links TRBV28 with TRBJ2-4; the D gene is possibly TRBD2 (5 bases). The V gene lost 5 bases and the J gene lost 0 bases, with 14 bases spanning the gap. The germline V gene encodes CDR1 MDHEN and CDR2 SYDVKM. The CDR3 consists of 16 residues. This CDR3 reads CASSLRTALAKNIQYF. The DNA for the CDR3 is TGTGCCAGCAGTCTGAGGACTGCGCTAGCCAAAAACATTCAGTACTTC.

The rearrangement joins TRBV18 to TRBJ2-2, with D tentatively TRBD1 (5 bases). The CDR3 length is 17 residues. Germline CDR1 KGHSH, CDR2 LQKENI. The V end lost 1 base, the J end lost 0 bases, and 12 bases lay between the germline ends. The DNA for the CDR3 is TGTGCCAGCTCACCACTTTCAGGGTTCGCGAACACCGGGGAGCTGTTTTTT. This sequence encodes CASSPLSGFANTGELFF.

V and J are TRBV7-3 and TRBJ2-5; 9 bases are shared with TRBD1. V lost 5 bases to trimming and J lost 9 bases; unmatched junction nucleotides: 16. Germline V lookup: CDR1 SGHTA, CDR2 FQGTGA. The CDR3 runs to 16 residues. The CDR3 loop reads CASSLGAGTGSRAQYF. CDR3 DNA sequence: TGTGCCAGCAGCCTTGGGGCCGGGACAGGGTCCAGGGCCCAGTACTTC.

This chain joins TRBV5-1 and TRBJ2-7; TRBD2 matches 8 bases. Germline V gene data show CDR1 as SGHRS and CDR2 as YFSETQ. This CDR3 is 15 amino acids long. V was clipped by 4 bases and J by 6 bases; unmatched bases: 12. The CDR3 DNA is TGCGCCAGCAGCCTGGGACTAGACCCCCCGGGCGAGCAGTACTTC. The encoded protein is CASSLGLDPPGEQYF.

The V call is TRBV11-3, the J call TRBJ2-7, with 8 bases matching TRBD1. The CDR3 contains 16 residues. Germline V lookup: CDR1 SGHNT, CDR2 YENEEA. V gave up 3 bases and J gave up 0 bases; unmatched junction bases: 7. The CDR3 loop is CASSFPLGQGSYEQYF. The CDR3 nucleotides read TGTGCCAGCAGCTTTCCCCTAGGACAGGGCTCCTACGAGCAGTACTTC.

The chain links TRBV7-6 to TRBJ2-3, with D maybe TRBD2 (6 bases). The CDR3 has 14 amino acids. Germline CDR1 reads SGHVS; CDR2 reads FNYEAQ. Trimming stripped 2 bases from V and 4 bases from J, with 10 bases between. The CDR3 coding sequence is TGTGCCAGCAGCTTATTCTCGGGGGCAGATACGCAGTATTTT. Residues: CASSLFSGADTQYF.

The rearrangement links TRBV5-5 to TRBJ1-1; 7 nucleotides line up with TRBD1. Trimming cost V 0 bases and J 1 base; bases outside gene matches: 6. Germline V gene data show CDR1 as SGHKS and CDR2 as YYEKEE (reference sequence). The CDR3 length is 16 residues. The CDR3 is CASSLASRQGNTEAFF. In nucleotides, the CDR3 is TGTGCCAGCAGCTTGGCCTCGAGACAGGGGAACACTGAAGCTTTCTTT.

The rearrangement joins TRBV28 to TRBJ2-2, with a possible D match to TRBD1 (6 bases). This CDR3 contains 15 residues. Per germline, CDR1 MDHEN and CDR2 SYDVKM. Trimming removed 0 bases from V and 1 base from J, with 6 bases in between. The CDR3 region has the DNA TGTGCCAGCAGTTTATGGACAGGGAACACCGGGGAGCTGTTTTTT. Translation gives CASSLWTGNTGELFF. Using reference TRBV28 and TRBJ2-2 for the parts outside the CDR3, the full variable domain is DVKVTQSSRYLVKRTGEKVFLECVQDMDHENMFWYRQDPGLGLRLIYFSYDVKMKEKGDIPEGYSVSREKKERFSLILESASTNQTSMYLCASSLWTGNTGELFFGEGSRLTVL.

Note on this clone: This sample includes further DNA sequences coding for the same CDR3. The V call is TRBV6-5, the J call TRBJ2-7; weak D call: TRBD2 (6 bases). Looked up from germline, CDR1 is MNHEY and CDR2 is SVGAGI. The CDR3 runs to 15 residues. Trimming shortened V by 0 bases and J by 0 bases, and 9 bases separated the two germline ends. For the CDR3, the DNA is TGTGCCAGCAGTTACTCGCGGGGTAGCTCCTACGAGCAGTACTTC. Protein: CASSYSRGSSYEQYF.

Concerning this clone: The same CDR3 arises from other DNA sequences in this sample as well. For the CDR3, the DNA is TGTGCCAGCAGCGTAGGGGCGGGAGGGACAGATACGCAGTATTTT. This encodes CASSVGAGGTDTQYF. The V and J genes are TRBV9 and TRBJ2-3; 9 bases are shared with TRBD2. Germline V gene lookup returns CDR1 SGDLS and CDR2 YYNGEE. The length of the CDR3 is 15 residues. The junction had 2 bases not matched to a gene; V was cut back by 0 bases and J by 3 bases.

The genes are TRBV5-8 and TRBJ2-5; TRBD1 aligns across 7 bases. Germline trimming cut 4 bases from V and 1 base from J; bases unmatched to any gene: 7. Germline V lookup: CDR1 SGHTS, CDR2 YDEGEE. The CDR3 contains 15 residues. The CDR3 DNA reads TGTGCCAGCAGCCAGACAGGGTGGATCCAAGAGACCCAGTACTTC. Translating it yields CASSQTGWIQETQYF.

The chain is built from TRBV20-1 and TRBJ2-7; D gene ambiguous. This CDR3 contains 10 residues. The germline gives CDR1 DFQATT, CDR2 SNEGSKA (reference sequence). V lost 1 base to trimming and J lost 5 bases, with 3 bases between them. The CDR3 reads CSARVNEQYF. The CDR3 DNA sequence: TGCAGTGCTAGAGTGAACGAGCAGTACTTC.

The chain recombines TRBV6-1 with TRBJ2-7; tentatively, D is TRBD1 (5 bases). The CDR3 runs 14 residues. CDR1 is MNHNS, CDR2 SASEGT, per germline. Trimming stripped 2 bases from V and 4 bases from J, with 12 bases between. The CDR3 loop reads CASSELETAYEQYF. The DNA for the CDR3 is TGTGCCAGCAGTGAACTAGAGACAGCGTACGAGCAGTACTTC.

The chain employs TRBV6-5 and TRBJ2-7; TRBD2 matches 9 bases. Germline CDR1 is MNHEY and CDR2 is SVGAGI. The junction had 10 bases not matched to a gene; V was cut back by 7 bases and J by 3 bases. This CDR3 contains 15 residues. The CDR3 DNA reads TGTGCCAGCAAGGACCAAGCGGGAGGCGTCTACGAGCAGTACTTC. This codes for CASKDQAGGVYEQYF.

The V and J genes are TRBV28 and TRBJ2-2; D uncertain. In germline, CDR1 is MDHEN, CDR2 SYDVKM. V lost 10 bases, J lost 1 base, and 13 bases lay in between. This CDR3 is 14 amino acids long. The CDR3 DNA reads TGTGCCACCCACAGACGACGGAACACCGGGGAGCTGTTTTTT. Its protein product is CATHRRRNTGELFF.

The rearrangement links TRBV6-6 to TRBJ2-5; maybe TRBD1 (8 bases). CDR3 length: 16 amino acids. Germline CDR1 MNHNY, CDR2 SVGAGI (reference sequence). Trimming stripped 2 bases from V and 5 bases from J, with 18 bases between. Here the CDR3 reads CASSYPTGGGRETQYF. For the CDR3, the DNA is TGTGCCAGCAGTTACCCAACAGGGGGGGGGAGGGAGACCCAGTACTTC.

This clone was picked up one time. V and J are TRBV28 and TRBJ1-5, with D hard to call. Per germline, CDR1 MDHEN and CDR2 SYDVKM. The ends were cut back, 7 bases at V and 6 bases at J, with 22 bases in the middle. This CDR3 spans 16 amino acids. In DNA form, the CDR3 reads TGTGCCAGCACCGGGATCGGGCGGCGGGTGATTCAGCCCCAGCATTTT. Translation gives CASTGIGRRVIQPQHF.